Following are 21 T cell receptor beta chains from one sample sequenced in a study of T cells expressing NK-cell markers. TCRdb reprocessed the 5' RACE reads and stores each CDR3 protein as one record, lacking DNA. Its table records some 500,000 distinct CDR3 sequences. The source material was blood T cells: a sorted CD56 or NKG2C T cell subset, CD4+ or CD8+ T cells, or bulk PBMC T cells (not recorded which). Receptors originate from a woman between 50 and 59 years old in good health.

This chain joins TRBV6-5 and TRBJ2-3. The germline gives CDR1 MNHEY, CDR2 SVGAGI. CDR3 length: 14 amino acids. This CDR3 is CASSYSRGTDTQYF.

The rearrangement links TRBV12-3 or TRBV12-4 to TRBJ2-3; no DNA is available, so the TRBD2 call from TCRdb remains unchecked. The CDR3 sequence is 14 residues long. CDR3 loop: CASSAYSSGDTQYF.

The chain recombines TRBV5-1 with TRBJ1-5; TCRdb proposes TRBD1, but this gene call is untestable without DNA. This CDR3 has 15 amino acids. The V gene's germline CDR1 is SGHRS and CDR2 YFSETQ. The CDR3 sequence is CASSLSGYGNQPQHF.

The chain is built from TRBV7-8 and TRBJ1-1; TCRdb lists TRBD1, though no DNA is available to test this call. Germline V lookup: CDR1 SGHVS, CDR2 FQNEAQ. The CDR3 totals 14 residues. The CDR3 here is CASSSRTVGTEAFF.

The V call is TRBV11-2, the J call TRBJ2-3. Germline CDR1 is SGHAT and CDR2 is FQNNGV. The CDR3 is 12 residues long. CDR3 sequence reads: CASTLSLDTQYF.

V gene TRBV20-1 combines with J gene TRBJ1-2; there is no DNA to check the TCRdb D call of TRBD1. There are 11 residues in the CDR3. Germline V gene sequence: CDR1 DFQATT, CDR2 SNEGSKA (reference sequence). This CDR3 is CSARNRGGYTF.

The rearrangement joins TRBV18 to TRBJ2-1; the D call of TRBD2 rests on TCRdb alone, since no DNA is present to check it. CDR1 is KGHSH, CDR2 LQKENI, per germline. The CDR3 is 16 amino acids. CDR3 sequence: CASSPRRASGRGEQFF. The variable domain in full, completed from reference TRBV18 and TRBJ2-1, reads NAGVMQNPRHLVRRRGQEARLRCSPMKGHSHVYWYRQLPEEGLKFMVYLQKENIIDESGMPKERFSAEFPKEGPSILRIQQVVRGDSAAYFCASSPRRASGRGEQFFGPGTRLTVL.

The rearrangement uses TRBV14 and TRBJ2-5; TCRdb lists TRBD2, though no DNA is available to test this call. The CDR3 is made up of 14 amino acids. Germline CDR1 SGHDN, CDR2 FVKESK. This CDR3 reads CASSQVLAEETQYF.

The chain couples TRBV14 to TRBJ2-2; TCRdb returns TRBD2, unconfirmable since there is no DNA. This CDR3 comprises 16 residues. CDR1 and CDR2 (germline): SGHDN, FVKESK. The CDR3 sequence: CASSLRTSQNTGELFF.

The rearrangement joins TRBV7-9 to TRBJ1-1; with no DNA, the TCRdb D assignment of TRBD1 cannot be verified. Per the germline V gene, CDR1 is SEHNR and CDR2 is FQNEAQ (reference sequence). There are 12 residues in the CDR3. CDR3 amino acids: CASSLGGTGSFF.

This chain joins TRBV5-1 and TRBJ2-3; lacking DNA, the TRBD1 call made by TCRdb goes unchecked. The germline CDR1 and CDR2 sequences are SGHRS and YFSETQ. The CDR3 is made up of 15 amino acids. The CDR3 protein is CASSRRGEWADTQYF.

The CDR3 protein is CASSSLTGGKETQYF. The chain uses TRBV5-1 and TRBJ2-5; TCRdb outputs TRBD1, but without DNA this stays unchecked. The CDR3 totals 15 residues. Germline loops: CDR1 SGHRS, CDR2 YFSETQ.

The rearrangement links TRBV10-2 to TRBJ1-1; the TCRdb call, TRBD1, lacks DNA for checking. Germline values: CDR1 WSHSY, CDR2 SAAADI. The CDR3 is 16 amino acids. CDR3 region: CASSEPETVLNTEAFF.

This chain uses TRBV5-1 with TRBJ2-1; TCRdb indicates TRBD2, and absent DNA this call remains unverified. Germline values: CDR1 SGHRS, CDR2 YFSETQ. The CDR3 covers 15 residues. The CDR3 protein is CASSLGSGGPNEQFF. Filled out from reference TRBV5-1 and TRBJ2-1, the complete variable domain reads KAGVTQTPRYLIKTRGQQVTLSCSPISGHRSVSWYQQTPGQGLQFLFEYFSETQRNKGNFPGRFSGRQFSNSRSEMNVSTLELGDSALYLCASSLGSGGPNEQFFGPGTRLTVL.

The V and J genes are TRBV29-1 and TRBJ1-4; TCRdb designates TRBD1, a call that cannot be tested without DNA. Germline V gene sequence: CDR1 SQVTM, CDR2 ANQGSEA. This CDR3 is 14 amino acids long. CDR3 in amino acids: CSATGGVSNEKLFF.

CDR3 sequence: CASSYSGQGVWLFF. This sequence joins TRBV6-6 and TRBJ1-4; TCRdb's D call of TRBD1 is untestable without DNA. Looked up from germline, CDR1 is MNHNY and CDR2 is SVGAGI (reference sequence). The CDR3 runs to 14 residues.

The V and J genes are TRBV4-1 and TRBJ2-7; no DNA is available, so the TRBD2 call from TCRdb remains unchecked. This CDR3 spans 18 amino acids. CDR1 MGHRA and CDR2 YSYEKL come from the germline V gene. The CDR3: CASSQEGVRAGVGQEQYF.

The CDR3 loop is CASRPLLAGGLSGANVLTF. This sequence joins TRBV27 and TRBJ2-6; TCRdb lists TRBD2, though no DNA is available to test this call. Germline V gene data show CDR1 as MNHEY and CDR2 as SMNVEV (reference sequence). This CDR3 comprises 19 residues.

The V gene is TRBV12-3 or TRBV12-4, the J gene TRBJ1-5; TCRdb names TRBD1, which stays unverified in the absence of DNA. The CDR3 is 15 amino acids. The CDR3 loop is CASSLGGPSNQPQHF.

The chain couples TRBV7-9 to TRBJ1-2; TCRdb calls TRBD1, which cannot be checked without DNA. The CDR3 length is 16 residues. Germline values: CDR1 SEHNR, CDR2 FQNEAQ (reference sequence). CDR3 sequence reads: CASSLDRPGQGVRYTF. Supplemented by reference TRBV7-9 and TRBJ1-2, the full variable domain reads DTGVSQNPRHKITKRGQNVTFRCDPISEHNRLYWYRQTLGQGPEFLTYFQNEAQLEKSRLLSDRFSAERPKGSFSTLEIQRTEQGDSAMYLCASSLDRPGQGVRYTFGSGTRLTVV.

The chain has TRBV6-1 and TRBJ2-2; TCRdb reports TRBD1, a call that lacks DNA to check it against. The length of the CDR3 is 14 residues. Per germline, CDR1 MNHNS and CDR2 SASEGT. CDR3 region: CASSVLQDTGELFF.